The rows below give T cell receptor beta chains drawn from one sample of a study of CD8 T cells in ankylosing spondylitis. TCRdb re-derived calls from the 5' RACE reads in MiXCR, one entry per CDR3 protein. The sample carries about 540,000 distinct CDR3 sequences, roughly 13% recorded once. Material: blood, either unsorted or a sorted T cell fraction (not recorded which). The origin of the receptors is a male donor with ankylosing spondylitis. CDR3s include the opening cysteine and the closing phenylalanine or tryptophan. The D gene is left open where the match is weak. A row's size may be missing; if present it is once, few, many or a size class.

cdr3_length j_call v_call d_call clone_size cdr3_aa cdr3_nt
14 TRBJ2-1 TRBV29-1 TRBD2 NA CSGYSGGSYNEQFF TGCAGCGGCTATAGCGGGGGGTCCTACAATGAGCAGTTCTTC
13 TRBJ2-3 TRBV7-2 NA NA CAILDYEGFTQYF TGTGCCATCCTCGACTATGAGGGGTTTACGCAGTATTTT
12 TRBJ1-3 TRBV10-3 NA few CAITGFGNTIYF TGTGCCATCACGGGATTCGGAAACACCATATATTTT
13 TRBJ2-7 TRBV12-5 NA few CASGPDESHEQYF TGTGCTAGTGGGCCAGACGAGTCCCACGAGCAGTACTTC
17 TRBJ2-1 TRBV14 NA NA CASSQGVLVLFDNEQFF TGTGCCAGCAGCCAAGGGGTACTAGTACTTTTCGACAATGAGCAGTTCTTC
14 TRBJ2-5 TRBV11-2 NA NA CASSLGAQRETQYF TGTGCCAGCAGCTTAGGCGCCCAGCGGGAGACCCAGTACTTC
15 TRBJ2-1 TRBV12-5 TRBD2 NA CASGRPRAGGDEQFF TGTGCTAGTGGCCGCCCACGGGCGGGAGGCGATGAGCAGTTCTTC
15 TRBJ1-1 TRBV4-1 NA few CASSQELGAPTEAFF TGCGCCAGCAGCCAAGAACTGGGGGCGCCCACTGAAGCTTTCTTT
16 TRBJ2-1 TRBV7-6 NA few CASSLVEGRGYNEQFF TGTGCCAGCAGCTTAGTGGAAGGGCGAGGTTACAATGAGCAGTTCTTC
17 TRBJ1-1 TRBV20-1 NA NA CSARMKGSRRGNTEAFF TGCAGTGCTAGGATGAAGGGGTCCCGTCGCGGGAACACTGAAGCTTTCTTT
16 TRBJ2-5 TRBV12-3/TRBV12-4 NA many CASSLLASAGQETQYF TGTGCCAGCAGTTTGTTGGCGAGCGCGGGACAAGAGACCCAGTACTTC
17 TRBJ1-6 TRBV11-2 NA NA CASSLGRGQIYNSPLHF TGTGCCAGCAGCTTAGGACGGGGACAAATTTATAATTCACCCCTCCACTTT
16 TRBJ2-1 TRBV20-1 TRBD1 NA CSARAIDRGRSNEQFF TGCAGTGCTAGAGCCATCGACAGGGGGCGAAGCAATGAGCAGTTCTTC
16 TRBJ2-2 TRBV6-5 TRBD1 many CASSYPQGVGTGELFF TGTGCCAGCAGTTACCCACAGGGGGTCGGCACCGGGGAGCTGTTTTTT
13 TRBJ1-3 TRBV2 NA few CASRRSSGNTIYF TGTGCCAGCAGGCGGAGCTCTGGAAACACCATATATTTT
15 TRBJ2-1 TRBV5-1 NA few CASSMTIGIYNEQFF TGCGCCAGCAGCATGACGATTGGCATCTACAATGAGCAGTTCTTC
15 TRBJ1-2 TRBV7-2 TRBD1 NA CASSFDREGSYGYTF TGTGCCAGCAGCTTTGACAGGGAAGGTTCCTATGGCTACACCTTC
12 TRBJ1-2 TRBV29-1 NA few CSVEGPPYGYTF TGCAGCGTTGAGGGACCTCCGTATGGCTACACCTTC
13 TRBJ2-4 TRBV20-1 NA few CSARKSPKNIQYF TGCAGTGCTAGAAAATCTCCAAAAAACATTCAGTACTTC
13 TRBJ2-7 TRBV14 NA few CASSQDSDYEQYF TGTGCCAGCAGCCAAGATTCCGACTACGAGCAGTACTTC
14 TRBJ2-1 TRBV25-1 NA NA CASSEKRLYNEQFF TGTGCCAGCAGTGAAAAGCGGCTCTACAATGAGCAGTTCTTC
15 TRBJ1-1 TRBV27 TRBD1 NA CASSPDRGQNTEAFF TGTGCCAGCAGTCCCGACAGGGGGCAGAATACTGAAGCTTTCTTT
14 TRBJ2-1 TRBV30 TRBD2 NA CAWRTSGKGNEQFF TGTGCCTGGAGGACTAGCGGGAAGGGCAATGAGCAGTTCTTC
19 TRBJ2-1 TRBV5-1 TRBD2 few CASSPVLGTSGRDYNEQFF TGCGCCAGCAGCCCCGTCCTCGGGACTAGCGGGAGGGACTACAATGAGCAGTTCTTC
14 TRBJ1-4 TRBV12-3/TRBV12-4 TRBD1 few CASSPRDRVGKLFF TGTGCCAGCAGTCCCCGGGACAGGGTTGGAAAACTGTTTTTT
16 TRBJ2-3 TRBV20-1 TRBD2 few CSASFSGRVWTDTQYF TGCAGTGCTAGCTTTAGCGGGAGGGTGTGGACAGATACGCAGTATTTT
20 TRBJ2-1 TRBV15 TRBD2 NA CATSREPRTSGTVRYNEQFF TGTGCCACCAGCAGAGAACCAAGGACTAGCGGAACCGTTCGTTACAATGAGCAGTTCTTC
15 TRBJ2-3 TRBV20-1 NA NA CSARMGGTSTDTQYF TGCAGTGCTAGAATGGGAGGCACTAGCACAGATACGCAGTATTTT
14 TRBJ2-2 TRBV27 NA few CASSLTGWAGELFF TGTGCCAGCAGTTTAACGGGGTGGGCCGGGGAGCTGTTTTTT
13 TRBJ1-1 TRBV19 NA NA CASTFTANTEAFF TGTGCCAGTACCTTCACAGCGAACACTGAAGCTTTCTTT
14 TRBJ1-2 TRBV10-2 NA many CASRPSAGTYGYTF TGCGCCAGCAGACCCTCCGCGGGGACCTATGGCTACACCTTC
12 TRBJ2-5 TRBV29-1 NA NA CSVVGREETQYF TGCAGCGTTGTCGGACGGGAAGAGACCCAGTACTTC
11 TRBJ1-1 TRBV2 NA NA CASSVRSEAFF TGTGCCAGCAGTGTCAGGTCTGAAGCTTTCTTT
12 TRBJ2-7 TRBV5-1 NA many CASSLTVYEQYF TGCGCCAGCAGCTTGACAGTTTACGAGCAGTACTTC
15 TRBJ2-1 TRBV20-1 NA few CSARSPGWDLNEQFF TGCAGTGCTAGATCACCTGGCTGGGACCTCAATGAGCAGTTCTTC
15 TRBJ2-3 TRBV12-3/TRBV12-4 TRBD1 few CASSFGDRPTDTQYF TGTGCCAGCAGTTTTGGGGACAGACCCACAGATACGCAGTATTTT